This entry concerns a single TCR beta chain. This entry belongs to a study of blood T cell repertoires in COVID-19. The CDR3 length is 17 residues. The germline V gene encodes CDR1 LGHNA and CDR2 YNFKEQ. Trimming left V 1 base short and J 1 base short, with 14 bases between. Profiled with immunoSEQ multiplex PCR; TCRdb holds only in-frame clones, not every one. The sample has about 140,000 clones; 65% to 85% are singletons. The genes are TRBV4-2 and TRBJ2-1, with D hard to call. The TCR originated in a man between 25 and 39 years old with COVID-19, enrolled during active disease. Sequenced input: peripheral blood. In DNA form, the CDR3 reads TGTGCCAGCAGCCAAGTCACGAGGCTCGCATCCTACAATGAGCAGTTCTTC. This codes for CASSQVTRLASYNEQFF.